These T cell receptor beta chains were read from a single sample in a study of cytomegalovirus exposure and HLA in healthy donors. Profiled with immunoSEQ multiplex PCR; TCRdb holds only in-frame clones, not every one. The sample records about 160,000 clones, 85% being singletons. Sequenced input: PBMCs. These TCRs come from a boy younger than 10 in good health and CMV-seronegative. The CDR3 runs from the conserved cysteine through the conserved F or W. The D gene is left open where the match is weak. Rows give clone size only sometimes, using once, few, many, or a class for an expanded clone.

v_gene	abundance	j_gene	d_gene	CDR3aa	CDR3nt
TRBV5-6	-	TRBJ2-1	-	CASSLGGSYNEQFF	TGTGCCAGCAGCCTTGGAGGGTCCTACAATGAGCAGTTCTTC
TRBV19	-	TRBJ1-4	-	CASSWGETNEKLFF	TGTGCCAGTAGTTGGGGGGAGACTAATGAAAAACTGTTTTTT
TRBV28	-	TRBJ2-7	-	CASSVLYEQYF	TGTGCCAGCAGCGTACTCTACGAGCAGTACTTC
TRBV2	-	TRBJ1-2	-	CASTPLQNGYGYTF	TGTGCCAGCACTCCTCTACAGAACGGCTATGGCTACACCTTC
TRBV11-2	-	TRBJ2-7	-	CASSSSSSYEQYF	TGTGCCAGCAGCTCCTCTAGCTCCTACGAGCAGTACTTC
TRBV25-1	-	TRBJ1-6	-	CASLGAVDNSPLHF	TGTGCCAGCCTGGGGGCCGTTGATAATTCACCCCTCCACTTT
TRBV2	-	TRBJ2-3	-	CASNGPDTQYF	TGTGCCAGCAATGGCCCGGATACGCAGTATTTT
TRBV5-1	-	TRBJ1-4	-	CASSPAGVSEKLFF	TGCGCCAGCAGCCCCGCGGGGGTTTCTGAAAAACTGTTTTTT
TRBV6-4	-	TRBJ2-5	TRBD2	CASSDSPSGGPGTQYF	TGTGCCAGCAGTGACTCCCCTAGCGGGGGCCCGGGGACCCAGTACTTC
TRBV19	-	TRBJ2-7	-	CASFGQGLTYEQYF	TGTGCCAGTTTTGGGCAGGGGCTGACCTACGAGCAGTACTTC
TRBV15	-	TRBJ2-2	-	CATSTGTAANTGELFF	TGTGCCACCAGCACCGGGACTGCCGCGAACACCGGGGAGCTGTTTTTT
TRBV7-8	-	TRBJ2-1	TRBD2	CASSLRVVLAGGGDEQFF	TGTGCCAGCAGCCTAAGGGTGGTACTAGCGGGAGGAGGAGATGAGCAGTTCTTC
TRBV5-6	-	TRBJ2-2	TRBD2	CASSLGTSGRLGTGELFF	TGTGCCAGCAGCTTAGGGACTAGCGGGAGACTCGGCACCGGGGAGCTGTTTTTT
TRBV6-1	few	TRBJ2-3	TRBD2	CASTPTSGGADTQYF	TGTGCCTCCACCCCCACTAGCGGGGGGGCAGATACGCAGTATTTT
TRBV6-1	once	TRBJ1-2	-	CASSVGGAGYGYTF	TGTGCCAGCAGTGTTGGGGGGGCGGGCTATGGCTACACCTTC
TRBV7-9	few	TRBJ1-2	-	CASSLAAGPATYGYTF	TGTGCCAGCAGCTTAGCGGCGGGCCCGGCGACCTATGGCTACACCTTC
TRBV6-6	-	TRBJ1-1	TRBD1	CASSYRDRGTEAFF	TGTGCCAGCAGTTACCGGGACAGGGGCACTGAAGCTTTCTTT
TRBV7-9	-	TRBJ1-4	TRBD1	CASSFRDRDEKLFF	TGTGCCAGCAGCTTCCGGGACAGGGATGAAAAACTGTTTTTT
TRBV30	-	TRBJ2-7	-	CAWSSSGLIDEQYF	TGTGCCTGGAGTTCCTCGGGACTGATCGACGAGCAGTACTTC
TRBV5-1	-	TRBJ2-1	TRBD2	CASSLAWGRAANEQFF	TGCGCCAGCAGCTTGGCTTGGGGGAGGGCGGCAAATGAGCAGTTCTTC
TRBV21-1	-	TRBJ2-5	-	CASSEELAGQETQYF	TGTGCCAGCAGCGAGGAACTAGCGGGCCAGGAGACCCAGTACTTC
TRBV6-4	-	TRBJ2-3	TRBD2	CASSPGLAGGSYTDTQYF	TGTGCCAGCAGCCCTGGACTAGCGGGAGGGTCCTACACAGATACGCAGTATTTT